This T cell receptor beta chain emerged from a study of human T cells and chemical hapten exposure. Study details: Upper back patch tests used 0.01% DPC, scored after 6 days.

The table lists this clonotype with a few counts. In the library, unique molecular identifiers were attached to individual cDNA molecules. Authors' data handling: Sample TCR totals centred on a median of around 96,000, ranging about 23,224 to 700,000. Each CDR3 protein is one row after TCRdb ran MiXCR on the RACE reads. None of the V and J calls come from the authors' own analysis; TCRdb made them. The sample consists of about 120,000 distinct CDR3 sequences, roughly 14% of them appearing once. This CDR3 has 15 residues. The germline V gene encodes CDR1 MNHEY and CDR2 SVGAGI. The trim removed 0 bases at V and 2 bases at J, leaving 4 bases unmatched. The time point: pre-sensitization, week 0. Treatment given: therapeutic diphenylcyclopropenone sensitization with weekly scalp DPC.

This TCR was sampled from a woman aged 18-29 years with alopecia areata. Some clones in this sample may be carry-over from other donors' samples. The rearrangement joins TRBV6-5 to TRBJ2-7; 7 positions agree with TRBD2. The specimen was whole blood, collected in connection with sensitization to the hapten diphenylcyclopropenone (DPC). The CDR3 protein is CASSYSGRQAYEQYF. The DNA for the CDR3 is TGTGCCAGCAGTTACTCCGGGAGGCAAGCCTACGAGCAGTACTTC.